This T cell receptor beta chain comes out of a study of CD8+CD57+ T cells in acquired aplastic anemia. Study-wide context: DNA per sorted CD4+ or CD8+ sample ranged about 0.18 to 30 ug, averaging roughly 3.3 ug. The study, taken as a whole, reports: A significant difference in CD8+ Simpson's diversity between patients and controls was not found. Both patients and controls carried the same twenty-nine CD8+ CDR3 sequences.

Many counts were recorded for this clonotype. What it recognizes is unknown. Deletions cut 2 bases from V and 5 bases from J, with 12 bases between. The V gene's germline CDR1 is GTSNPN and CDR2 SVGIG (reference sequence). CDR3 length: 13 residues. TCR beta VDJ and CDR3 were profiled, and genomic DNA was the template. TCRdb re-called the reads through MiXCR, storing one row per CDR3 protein. In the table there are under 200,000 distinct CDR3 sequences, about 64% of which are singletons. This clonotype was obtained from a human donor with severe aplastic anemia or a healthy control (not recorded which). The chain is built from TRBV30 and TRBJ1-2; the D is unclear. Source material: sorted CD4+, CD8+, or CD8+CD57+ T cells (not recorded which) from PBMCs. The CDR3 sequence is CAWSRGKWYGYTF. The CDR3, as DNA: TGTGCCTGGAGTAGAGGGAAATGGTATGGCTACACCTTC.